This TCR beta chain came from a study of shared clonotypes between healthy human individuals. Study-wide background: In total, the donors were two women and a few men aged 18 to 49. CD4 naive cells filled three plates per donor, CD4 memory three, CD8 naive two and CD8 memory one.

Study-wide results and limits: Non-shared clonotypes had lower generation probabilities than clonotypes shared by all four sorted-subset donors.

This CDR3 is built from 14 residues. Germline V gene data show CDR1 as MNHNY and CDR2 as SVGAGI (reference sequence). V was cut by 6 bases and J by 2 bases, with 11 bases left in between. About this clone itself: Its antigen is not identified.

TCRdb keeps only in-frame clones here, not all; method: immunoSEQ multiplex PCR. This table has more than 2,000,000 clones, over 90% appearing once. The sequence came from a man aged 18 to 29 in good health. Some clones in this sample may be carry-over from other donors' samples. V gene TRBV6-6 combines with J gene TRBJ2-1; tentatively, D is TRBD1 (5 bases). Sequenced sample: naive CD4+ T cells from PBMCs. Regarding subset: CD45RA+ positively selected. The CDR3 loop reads CASSPGSTYNEQFF. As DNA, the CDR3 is TGTGCCAGCAGCCCAGGGTCTACCTACAATGAGCAGTTCTTC.